A selection of T cell receptor beta chains follows, all from one sample in a study of regulatory T cells in long-lasting Graves disease. TCRdb recomputed calls from the multiplex PCR reads with MiXCR, one row per CDR3 protein. Of about 360,000 distinct CDR3 sequences listed, about a sixth are singletons. These data also formed part of another study, on T cells in Graves' hyperthyroidism and ophthalmopathy.

The sequencing used peripheral blood mononuclear cells (PBMCs), collected at new diagnosis, from a patient treated with antithyroid drugs. The receptors derive from a woman under 30 with Graves disease. The CDR3 runs from the conserved cysteine through the conserved F or W. The D gene is left open where the match is weak. Rows give clone size only sometimes, using once, few, many, or a class for an expanded clone.

abundance	len	d_gene	v_gene	j_gene	CDR3nt	CDR3aa
many	15	.	TRBV6-1	TRBJ2-5	TGTGCCACCTCCCTCGCGCGGGGACGCCAAGAGACCCAGTACTTC	CATSLARGRQETQYF
many	12	.	TRBV7-3	TRBJ2-1	TGTGCCAGCAGCAACCAAGGGGATGAGCAGTTCTTC	CASSNQGDEQFF
many	13	.	TRBV3-1	TRBJ2-7	TGTGCCAGCAGCCAAGATTTCAGGTACGAGCAGTACTTC	CASSQDFRYEQYF
many	16	TRBD1	TRBV2	TRBJ1-1	TGTGCCAGCAGTGAAGAGACGGGACAGTGGGGCACTGAAGCTTTCTTT	CASSEETGQWGTEAFF
.	13	.	TRBV27	TRBJ1-1	TGTGCCAGCAGTTTAGGCCCGAACGGTGAGGCTTTCTTT	CASSLGPNGEAFF
.	15	.	TRBV28	TRBJ1-2	TGTGCCAGCACCCTCCCCGCGGGGGGGGGCTATGGCTACACCTTC	CASTLPAGGGYGYTF
many	17	.	TRBV6-2/TRBV6-3	TRBJ2-1	TGTGCCAGCAGTTACTCGGGACGGGCAGACGTCTACAATGAGCAGTTCTTC	CASSYSGRADVYNEQFF
.	12	TRBD1	TRBV30	TRBJ1-4	TGTGCCTGGAGGGCAGGGGGGGAAAAACTGTTTTTT	CAWRAGGEKLFF
many	15	.	TRBV20-1	TRBJ2-1	TGCAGTGCTGCTAGCGATTCAGAGAGGTACAATGAGCAGTTCTTC	CSAASDSERYNEQFF
many	10	.	TRBV30	TRBJ2-1	TGTGCCTGGATGGGCAATGAGCAGTTCTTC	CAWMGNEQFF
many	14	.	TRBV20-1	TRBJ1-1	TGCAGTGCTAGAGATCTGGGGTTGAACACTGAAGCTTTCTTT	CSARDLGLNTEAFF
many	15	.	TRBV30	TRBJ2-7	TGTGCCTGGAGTGTACTGGGGGGAGGTAGCTACGAGCAGTACTTC	CAWSVLGGGSYEQYF
.	18	.	TRBV7-7	TRBJ1-2	TGTGCTAGCAGCTTAAGGAGGCCCCGGGACGAACCTTTCTATGGCCACACCTTC	CASSLRRPRDEPFYGHTF
many	12	.	TRBV19	TRBJ1-2	TGTGCCAGTAGTACCAGCAGGGGTGGCTACACCTTC	CASSTSRGGYTF
many	13	.	TRBV3-1	TRBJ1-5	TGTGCCAGCAGCCAGATAACGGGTCAGCCCCAGCATTTT	CASSQITGQPQHF
.	14	TRBD2	TRBV29-1	TRBJ2-5	TGCAGCGCCGAGACTAGCGGGGGACAAGAGACCCAGTACTTC	CSAETSGGQETQYF
few	14	.	TRBV20-1	TRBJ2-5	TGCAGTGCTAGAGATACACAGGGACAAGAGACCCAGTACTTC	CSARDTQGQETQYF
many	13	TRBD1	TRBV6-1	TRBJ1-2	TGTGCCAGCTTCCAGGGGGAGGGCTATGGCTACACCTTC	CASFQGEGYGYTF
many	14	.	TRBV10-3	TRBJ2-2	TGTGCCATCAGTGAGTCTGGCCCGGCCGGGGAGCTGTTTTTT	CAISESGPAGELFF
many	14	.	TRBV7-9	TRBJ2-2	TGTGCCAGCAGCTTAGGCGGATACACCGGGGAGCTGTTTTTT	CASSLGGYTGELFF
many	15	TRBD2	TRBV6-1	TRBJ2-7	TGTGCCAGCAGTGAAGCACCGGGGGGTCAGTACGAGCAGTACTTC	CASSEAPGGQYEQYF
.	15	.	TRBV27	TRBJ2-1	TGTGCCAGCGGGTACAGGGTCAGTCCCTACAATGAGCAGTTCTTC	CASGYRVSPYNEQFF
.	15	TRBD1	TRBV5-1	TRBJ2-3	TGCGCCAGCAGACCCGGACAGGGACCCACAGATACGCAGTATTTT	CASRPGQGPTDTQYF